This record covers a single TCR beta chain. Which antigen it targets is not known. It has no much larger one-base neighbor in the sample; base qualities were not kept. The data were taken from a study of blood T cell repertoires in COVID-19 (dated by TCRdb to the early 2020s). About the investigation overall: Collaborator samples came from the United States, Italy and Spain and covered acute and convalescent phases of COVID-19. A freely available public database, intended as a resource for researchers studying the immune response to SARS-CoV-2, is where the repertoires were released. The dataset comprised deeply sampled blood TCRbeta repertoires from subjects exposed to, actively infected with, or recovered from COVID-19. A de-identified subject ID, COVID-19 status, age in years and sex were almost always included in the sample metadata. Where available, HLA class I and class II types were taken from metadata supplied by the sample provider and were not determined by assay-based typing. The material from the prospective study consisted of cDNA or gDNA derived from T cells, B-cell-depleted T cells, or PBMCs. The samples were drawn from two sources: the first 160 participants of the ongoing ImmuneRACE study, and fewer than 1,500 subjects contributed by 6 global collaborators. General study outcomes and caveats: How much clinical and demographic metadata was included differed by source and by participant, and the metadata was provided uncurated.

TCRbeta CDR3 regions were amplified from genomic DNA using the immunoSEQ Assay, a bias-controlled multiplex PCR. Under the source paper's analysis protocol: The number of nucleated cells in each sample was estimated from the amplification of reference gene primers within the assay. Sequence reads were collapsed and filtered to measure the absolute abundance of every unique TCRbeta CDR3 rearrangement. For each sample, productive Simpson clonality was calculated as the square root of Simpson's diversity index across productive rearrangements. The table was pulled from immuneACCESS by TCRdb, which kept in-frame rearrangements only. Such tables lose some clones; where checked, under half of the loss comes from unresolved V genes, and the rest has no known cause. The V and J calls and clone size are taken from that table; D and trimming were inferred from the DNA. The table for this sample lists around 100,000 clones; about nine tenths of them were counted only once. The ten most abundant clones make up 4.5% to 5.5% of the sample.

Each collaborating institution followed its own protocols to collect whole blood in K2EDTA tubes. For TCRbeta analysis, collaborator samples were shipped as frozen whole blood, as isolated PBMCs, or as DNA extracted from either sample type. This TCR was recovered from a man aged 45-65 years with acute or convalescent COVID-19. Sequenced material: peripheral blood.

The CDR3 region reads CASRVGQGGGTEAFF. The nucleotide sequence reads TGTGCCAGCAGAGTGGGACAGGGGGGGGGTACTGAAGCTTTCTTT. This receptor chain uses TRBV2 and TRBJ1-1; TRBD1 agrees with 11 junctional bases. In the germline V gene, CDR1 corresponds to SNHLY and CDR2 to FYNNEI. The CDR3 measures 15 amino acids from cysteine to phenylalanine. The entry retains the CDR3 DNA only, 45 bases that are in frame from base 1. Trimming takes 6 bases off V and 5 bases off J; junction bases not matched to a gene: 8.